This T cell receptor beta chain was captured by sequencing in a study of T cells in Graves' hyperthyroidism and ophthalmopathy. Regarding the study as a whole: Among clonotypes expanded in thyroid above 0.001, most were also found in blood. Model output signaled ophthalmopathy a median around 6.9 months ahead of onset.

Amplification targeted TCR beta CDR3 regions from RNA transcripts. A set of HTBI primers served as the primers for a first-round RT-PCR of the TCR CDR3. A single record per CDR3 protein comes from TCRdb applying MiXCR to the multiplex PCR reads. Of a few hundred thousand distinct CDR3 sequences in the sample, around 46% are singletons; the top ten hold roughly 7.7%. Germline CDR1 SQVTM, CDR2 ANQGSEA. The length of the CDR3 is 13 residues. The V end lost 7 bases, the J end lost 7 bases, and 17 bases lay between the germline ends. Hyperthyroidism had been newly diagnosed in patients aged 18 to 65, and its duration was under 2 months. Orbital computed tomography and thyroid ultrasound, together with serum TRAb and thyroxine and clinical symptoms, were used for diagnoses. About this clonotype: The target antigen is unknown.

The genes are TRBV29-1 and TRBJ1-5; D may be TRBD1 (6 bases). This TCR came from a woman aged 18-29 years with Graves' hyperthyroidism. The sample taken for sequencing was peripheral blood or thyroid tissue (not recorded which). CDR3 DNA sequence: TGCAGCGCTAGTCAGGGGCTCAACCAGCCCCAGCATTTT. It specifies CSASQGLNQPQHF.